This T cell receptor (beta chain) was sequenced for a study of metastatic and nonmetastatic thyroid tumors. This clone was observed at least ten times. All patients reached thyroid surgery having received no treatment beforehand. The V and J ends lost 1 base and 2 bases respectively, with 6 bases between them. The CDR3 has 13 amino acids. In germline, CDR1 is SGDLS, CDR2 YYNGEE. TCRdb reanalyzed the PCR reads via MiXCR. The sample lists approximately 34,000 clones; over 15% were seen once. The TCR comes from a female donor with papillary thyroid cancer or a benign thyroid nodule (not recorded which). Some clones in this sample may be carry-over from other donors' samples. What was sequenced was blood. The rearrangement links TRBV9 to TRBJ1-2; D call uncertain. CDR3 protein: CASSVLQNYGYTF. The CDR3 region has the DNA TGTGCCAGCAGCGTACTTCAAAACTATGGCTACACCTTC.